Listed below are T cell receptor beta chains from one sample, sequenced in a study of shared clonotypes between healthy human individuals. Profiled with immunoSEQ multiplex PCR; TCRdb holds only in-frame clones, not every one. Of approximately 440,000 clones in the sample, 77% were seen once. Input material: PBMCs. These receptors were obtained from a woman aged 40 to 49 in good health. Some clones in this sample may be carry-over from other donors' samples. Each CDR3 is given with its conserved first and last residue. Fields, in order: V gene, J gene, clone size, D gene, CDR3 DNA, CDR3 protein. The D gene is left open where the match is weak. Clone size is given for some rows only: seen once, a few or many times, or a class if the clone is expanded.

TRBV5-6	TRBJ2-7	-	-	TGTGCCAGCAGCCCCATGGGCGGGACCCACTCCTACGAGCAGTACTTC	CASSPMGGTHSYEQYF
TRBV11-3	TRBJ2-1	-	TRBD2	TGTGCCAGCAGCCCGGGACTAGCGGACAATGAGCAGTTCTTC	CASSPGLADNEQFF
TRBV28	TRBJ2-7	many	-	TGTGCCAGCAGCCCCCCCACCGGGCTCTCCTACGAGCAGTACTTC	CASSPPTGLSYEQYF
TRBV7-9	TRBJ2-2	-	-	TGTGCCAGCAGCTTAGTGAAGGAGACTAGGGGCACCGGGGAGCTGTTTTTT	CASSLVKETRGTGELFF
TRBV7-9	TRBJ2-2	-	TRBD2	TGTGCCAGCAGCGCCGGACTAGCGGGAGCGGGGGAGCTGTTTTTT	CASSAGLAGAGELFF
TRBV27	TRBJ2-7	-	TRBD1	TGTGCCAGCAGTCGCGACAGGGGCGAGCAGTACTTC	CASSRDRGEQYF
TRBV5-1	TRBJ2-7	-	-	TGCGCCAGCAGCCGGACCGGGGGGCTAAGGAACGAGCAGTACTTC	CASSRTGGLRNEQYF
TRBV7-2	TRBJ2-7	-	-	TGTGCCAGCAGCTTAGGTGGGGGTTACGAGCAGTACTTC	CASSLGGGYEQYF
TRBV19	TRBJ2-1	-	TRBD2	TGTGCCAGTAGTATAACTGGAACTAGCGGGAGCGATGAGCAGTTCTTC	CASSITGTSGSDEQFF
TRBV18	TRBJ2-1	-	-	TGTGCCAGCTCATCGGGACCGCCGGGGGAGCAGTTCTTC	CASSSGPPGEQFF
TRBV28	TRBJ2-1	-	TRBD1	TGTGCCAGCAGTTACCGGGACAGGGTTTTCGATGAGCAGTTCTTC	CASSYRDRVFDEQFF
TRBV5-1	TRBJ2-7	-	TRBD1	TGCGCCAGCAGCTTGGCCGGGACAGCAGTCTACGAGCAGTACTTC	CASSLAGTAVYEQYF
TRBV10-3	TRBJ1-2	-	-	TGTGCCATCAGTTCGATCGCCCGGACAGATGGCTACACCTTC	CAISSIARTDGYTF
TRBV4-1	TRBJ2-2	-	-	TGCGCCAGCAGCCAACAGAAGACAGCGCACACCGGGGAGCTGTTTTTT	CASSQQKTAHTGELFF
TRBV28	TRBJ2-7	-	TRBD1	TGTGCCAGCAGGGCGATCGGGACAGCTCACGAGCAGTACTTC	CASRAIGTAHEQYF
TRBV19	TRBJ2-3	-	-	TGTGCCAGTAGTCTTGGGTGGACAGATACGCAGTATTTT	CASSLGWTDTQYF
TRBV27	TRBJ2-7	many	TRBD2	TGTGCCAGCAGTGACTACCTAGCGGGACGGTACGAGCAGTACTTC	CASSDYLAGRYEQYF
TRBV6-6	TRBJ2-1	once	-	TGTGCCAGCATACGACAGGTTGGCTACAATGAGCAGTTCTTC	CASIRQVGYNEQFF